The next 2 T cell receptor beta chains were all read from a single sample in a study of radiotherapy plus CTLA-4 blockade in lung cancer. Generated by immunoSEQ multiplex PCR, the TCRdb table keeps only in-frame clones and is missing some. The repertoire holds around 95,000 clones, with 83% as singletons. Material: peripheral blood, obtained from a patient treated with radiotherapy plus ipilimumab. These receptors came from a human donor with non-small cell lung cancer who had stable disease on radiotherapy plus ipilimumab.

This rearrangement joins TRBV30 to TRBJ1-4; weak D call: TRBD1 (5 bases). V shed 8 bases and J shed 8 bases, with 15 bases lying between them. CDR1 and CDR2 (germline): GTSNPN, SVGIG (reference sequence). The CDR3 is made up of 12 amino acids. The chain's CDR3 is CAGDRKWEKLFF. CDR3 bases: TGTGCCGGGGACCGTAAATGGGAAAAACTGTTTTTT.

The rearrangement uses TRBV6-6 and TRBJ1-3, with D possibly being TRBD1 (6 bases). The CDR3 sequence is 16 residues long. The V end lost 6 bases, the J end lost 1 base, and 16 bases lay between the germline ends. Germline loops: CDR1 MNHNY, CDR2 SVGAGI (reference sequence). The CDR3 here is CASSKGGASSGNTIYF. In DNA, the CDR3 is TGTGCCAGCAGCAAGGGGGGGGCCAGTTCTGGAAACACCATATATTTT.